This note documents a single T cell receptor (beta chain) sequence. The data belong to a study of blood T cell repertoires in COVID-19. Profiling relied on immunoSEQ multiplex PCR, and the TCRdb table lists in-frame clones only, not all of them. The data hold 150,000 to 200,000 clones, with 85% observed a single time. V was shortened by 5 bases and J by 5 bases, with 15 bases between the two germline ends. Germline V CDR1 and CDR2: MNHEY, SVGAGI. The CDR3 length is 14 residues. Participant reports of clinical history set cohort assignment. This chain joins TRBV6-5 and TRBJ1-1; a possible D gene is TRBD1 (5 bases). This TCR was sampled from a man aged 40-49 years who had recovered from COVID-19. The material sequenced was PBMCs or T cells enriched from blood (not recorded which). CDR3 amino acids: CASSPSGVGTEAFF. CDR3 DNA: TGTGCCAGCAGTCCCTCGGGGGTGGGTACTGAAGCTTTCTTT.